What follows describes a single T cell receptor (beta chain). This record belongs to a study of blood T cell repertoires in COVID-19. Across the study: In each case, the material was cDNA or gDNA derived from T cells, B-cell-depleted T cells, or PBMCs.

V dropped 3 bases and J dropped 1; count of bases not matched to a gene: 6. Germline CDR1 reads SGHRS; CDR2 reads YFSETQ. The CDR3 sequence is 15 residues long. Clones were read by immunoSEQ multiplex PCR, and TCRdb kept only the in-frame ones, dropping some. The sample shows around 420,000 clones, around 90% of them seen only once. The gene calls are TRBV5-1 and TRBJ1-1; 7 positions match TRBD1. The sequence came from a woman aged 40-49 years with acute COVID-19. Specimen: PBMCs or T cells enriched from blood (not recorded which). The CDR3 region is CASSSGQAGNTEAFF. Written as DNA, the CDR3 is TGCGCCAGCAGCTCCGGACAGGCCGGGAACACTGAAGCTTTCTTT.